This T cell receptor beta chain was captured in a study of shared clonotypes between healthy human individuals. Turning to the study itself: Three plates each covered CD4 naive and memory; CD8 naive two, CD8 memory one.

From CD4+ cells came CD45RA+ naive and CD45RA-negative memory subsets. Source study methods: Filtering of immunoSEQ junctional sequences could not match full-length read filtering. Measured with immunoSEQ multiplex PCR; TCRdb has only the in-frame clones, and not every one. V and J calls and clone size are copied from that table; D and trimming were computed from the DNA. The sample carries around 2.3 million clones, approximately 96% recorded once. Germline V gives CDR1 SEHNR, CDR2 FQNEAQ (reference sequence). The J segment lost 3 bases and the V segment lost 5 bases, leaving 11 bases of the junction unmatched. The CDR3 is made up of 16 amino acids.

Sequencing used naive CD4+ T cells sorted from blood. The subset here: CD45RA+ positively selected. This rearrangement joins TRBV7-9 to TRBJ2-3; the match to TRBD2 covers 7 bases. The receptor's source is a man aged 18-30 years in good health. This CDR3 reads CASSRGRGVRTDTQYF. DNA of the CDR3: TGTGCCAGCAGCCGCGGTCGGGGGGTTAGGACAGATACGCAGTATTTT. Full variable domain (remainder filled in from reference TRBV7-9 and TRBJ2-3): DTGVSQNPRHKITKRGQNVTFRCDPISEHNRLYWYRQTLGQGPEFLTYFQNEAQLEKSRLLSDRFSAERPKGSFSTLEIQRTEQGDSAMYLCASSRGRGVRTDTQYFGPGTRLTVL.